The next 24 T cell receptor beta chains were all read from a single sample in a study of T cells in Graves' hyperthyroidism and ophthalmopathy. RNA transcripts provided the source from which TCR beta CDR3 regions were amplified. Primed by the HTBI set, a first-round RT-PCR was run on the TCR CDR3. TCRdb re-analysed the multiplex PCR reads in MiXCR, keeping a single row per CDR3 protein. The repertoire holds about 340,000 distinct CDR3 sequences, with around 20% as singletons. Sequenced: blood. The receptor set was obtained from a woman between 45 and 60 years old with Graves' hyperthyroidism.

This clonotype has just one count. The genes are TRBV7-3 and TRBJ1-1; D is perhaps TRBD1 (5 bases). Germline V gives CDR1 SGHTA, CDR2 FQGTGA. Trimming pared 6 bases from V and 3 bases from J, leaving 11 bases between. This CDR3 spans 13 amino acids. This chain's CDR3 is CASSPQGDTEAFF. The CDR3, as DNA: TGTGCCAGCAGTCCCCAGGGAGACACTGAAGCTTTCTTT.

Many counts were recorded for this clonotype. This rearrangement joins TRBV2 to TRBJ1-2; 9 positions agree with TRBD1. Germline CDR1 SNHLY, CDR2 FYNNEI. The CDR3 spans 15 residues. V shed 4 bases, J shed 6 bases, and the junction held 9 bases outside the gene matches. For the CDR3, the DNA is TGTGCCAGCAGTGGGGGACAGGGACCAAAGGATGGCTACACCTTC. Encoded protein: CASSGGQGPKDGYTF.

This chain links TRBV28 with TRBJ2-5; D is possibly TRBD1 (5 bases). CDR1 is MDHEN and CDR2 is SYDVKM in the germline V gene. The germline V and J ends were trimmed by 0 bases and 1 base, with 12 bases remaining between them. This CDR3 contains 16 residues. The CDR3 region is CASSLWVEGVQETQYF. The DNA of the CDR3 is TGTGCCAGCAGTTTATGGGTGGAAGGGGTCCAAGAGACCCAGTACTTC.

This clonotype was found many times. V gene TRBV5-1 combines with J gene TRBJ2-3, with D unclear. This CDR3 has 13 amino acids. Germline V gives CDR1 SGHRS, CDR2 YFSETQ. Trimming stripped 4 bases from V and 0 bases from J, with 6 bases between. The CDR3 DNA reads as TGCGCCAGCAGCGCATCAAGCACAGATACGCAGTATTTT. Translating it yields CASSASSTDTQYF.

V usage is TRBV7-2 and J usage is TRBJ2-4, with D possibly TRBD1 on 6 matching bases. The ends were cut back, 5 bases at V and 8 bases at J, with 10 bases in the middle. This CDR3 has 12 residues. Germline CDR1 SGHTA, CDR2 FQGNSA. The CDR3 DNA follows: TGTGCCAGCAGCGCCAACAGGGACATTCAGTACTTC. This sequence encodes CASSANRDIQYF. The full variable domain, its missing parts supplied by reference TRBV7-2 and TRBJ2-4, is GAGVSQSPSNKVTEKGKDVELRCDPISGHTALYWYRQSLGQGLEFLIYFQGNSAPDKSGLPSDRFSAERTGGSVSTLTIQRTQQEDSAVYLCASSANRDIQYFGAGTRLSVL.

The chain recombines TRBV14 with TRBJ2-5; 7 bases fit TRBD1. Germline assignment: CDR1 SGHDN and CDR2 FVKESK. The CDR3 extends over 15 amino acids. V lost 1 base to trimming and J lost 0 bases; unmatched junction nucleotides: 2. The CDR3 DNA sequence: TGTGCCAGCAGCCAAGTCAGGGGGAACCAAGAGACCCAGTACTTC. Its translation: CASSQVRGNQETQYF.

The table lists this clonotype with a few counts. This sequence joins TRBV29-1 and TRBJ2-7; perhaps TRBD1 as D (6 bases). V lost 4 bases, J lost 0 bases, and 7 bases lay in between. The CDR3 totals 12 residues. Germline V gene lookup returns CDR1 SQVTM and CDR2 ANQGSEA. The CDR3, as DNA: TGCAGCGTTGGGGACAACTCCTACGAGCAGTACTTC. Translating gives CSVGDNSYEQYF.

This clonotype was seen many times. The chain links TRBV3-1 to TRBJ2-1; 8 nucleotides agree with TRBD2. V dropped 4 bases and J dropped 2; count of bases not matched to a gene: 1. Germline CDR1 and CDR2: LGHDT and YNNKEL (reference sequence). The CDR3 runs 14 residues. The CDR3 nucleotides are TGTGCCAGCAGCCCGGGGGGGACCTACAATGAGCAGTTCTTC. This gives the protein CASSPGGTYNEQFF.

This clonotype was recorded many times. The rearrangement links TRBV20-1 to TRBJ2-3, with 10 nucleotides matching TRBD2. The germline gives CDR1 DFQATT, CDR2 SNEGSKA (reference sequence). The trim removed 1 base at V and 2 bases at J, leaving 15 bases unmatched. The length of the CDR3 is 19 residues. The CDR3 reads CSARAWAASGRGYTDTQYF. The CDR3, as DNA: TGCAGTGCTAGAGCGTGGGCGGCTAGCGGGAGAGGATACACAGATACGCAGTATTTT.

This clonotype occurred a few times. The V and J genes are TRBV7-9 and TRBJ2-3; D might be TRBD2 (6 bases). V was trimmed by 0 bases and J by 2 bases, leaving 12 bases between them. Germline values: CDR1 SEHNR, CDR2 FQNEAQ (reference sequence). The length of the CDR3 is 16 residues. CDR3 region: CASSLARDWDTDTQYF. In DNA form, the CDR3 reads TGTGCCAGCAGCTTAGCGCGGGATTGGGACACAGATACGCAGTATTTT.

The rearrangement joins TRBV28 to TRBJ2-1, with TRBD1 matching 9 bases. Germline V gene lookup returns CDR1 MDHEN and CDR2 SYDVKM. Trimming cost V 4 bases and J 6 bases; bases outside gene matches: 13. This CDR3 has 17 amino acids. CDR3 bases: TGTGCCAGCAGTTCCGCCGCTACAGGGGGCTTAGGCAATGAGCAGTTCTTC. It translates to CASSSAATGGLGNEQFF.

This clonotype was seen a few times. V usage is TRBV5-5 and J usage is TRBJ2-1, with D hard to call. The CDR3 extends over 15 amino acids. Trimming stripped 0 bases from V and 1 base from J, with 8 bases between. Germline V gene data show CDR1 as SGHKS and CDR2 as YYEKEE (reference sequence). This CDR3 is CASSLEWYSYNEQFF. The CDR3, as DNA: TGTGCCAGCAGCTTGGAATGGTATTCCTACAATGAGCAGTTCTTC.

This clonotype came up many times. The chain has TRBV3-1 and TRBJ1-5, with unresolved D. CDR3 length: 14 residues. Germline V lookup: CDR1 LGHDT, CDR2 YNNKEL (reference sequence). Trimming stripped 4 bases from V and 2 bases from J, with 9 bases between. CDR3 loop: CASSPRSGNQPQHF. The CDR3 nucleotides are TGTGCCAGCAGCCCAAGGTCAGGCAATCAGCCCCAGCATTTT.

This clonotype has just a few counts. A read error is possible here, since a much larger clone lies one base away. This chain connects TRBV5-5 to TRBJ2-5; D gene uncertain. The CDR3 has 12 residues. CDR1 is SGHKS and CDR2 is YYEKEE in the germline V gene (reference sequence). The CDR3: CANSLSLETQYF. The CDR3 DNA sequence: TGTGCCAACAGCTTGAGTCTGGAGACCCAGTACTTC. Together with reference TRBV5-5 and TRBJ2-5, the CDR3 gives the full variable domain: DAGVTQSPTHLIKTRGQQVTLRCSPISGHKSVSWYQQVLGQGPQFIFQYYEKEERGRGNFPDRFSARQFPNYSSELNVNALLLGDSALYLCANSLSLETQYFGPGTRLLVL.

The CDR3 loop reads CASSPTPTGDSVRQYF. The DNA for the CDR3 is TGTGCCAGCAGCCCGACCCCAACAGGGGATTCTGTTCGGCAGTACTTC. The chain is built from TRBV4-2 and TRBJ2-7; 7 nucleotides agree with TRBD1. Per the germline V gene, CDR1 is LGHNA and CDR2 is YNFKEQ. Trimming took 4 bases from V and 9 from J; bases not matched to a gene: 18. The CDR3 extends over 16 amino acids.

This clonotype was seen only a few times. This sequence joins TRBV19 and TRBJ1-5; 10 positions agree with TRBD1. Trimming cost V 6 bases and J 0 bases; bases outside gene matches: 11. This CDR3 has 18 residues. Germline assignment: CDR1 LNHDA and CDR2 SQIVND (reference sequence). The CDR3 here is CASSKAGTGDSSNQPQHF. In DNA form, the CDR3 reads TGTGCCAGTAGCAAGGCGGGGACAGGGGATAGTAGCAATCAGCCCCAGCATTTT.

This clonotype was detected ten times or more. A much more abundant neighbour one base away suggests this may be a read error. This chain uses TRBV7-9 with TRBJ2-3; D not certain. Germline assignment: CDR1 SEHNR and CDR2 FQNEAQ (reference sequence). The CDR3 sequence is 11 residues long. V lost 3 bases and J lost 4, with 2 bases in between. The CDR3 region is CASSFPDTQYF. CDR3 bases: TGTGCCAGCAGCTTCCCAGATACGCAGTATTTT.

This clonotype was counted ten times or more. CDR3 sequence: CAWSRTVGPQHF. In nucleotides, the CDR3 is TGTGCCTGGAGTCGGACGGTGGGACCCCAGCATTTT. The genes are TRBV30 and TRBJ1-5; no firm D call. The V gene lost 2 bases and the J gene lost 10 bases, with 12 bases spanning the gap. The CDR3 sequence is 12 residues long. Looked up from germline, CDR1 is GTSNPN and CDR2 is SVGIG (reference sequence).

In its sample, this clonotype was seen once. The V and J genes are TRBV19 and TRBJ2-1; 9 bases are shared with TRBD2. The CDR3 contains 13 residues. The V gene end was trimmed by 10 bases and the J gene end by 4 bases; junction bases not matched to a gene: 5. In germline, CDR1 is LNHDA, CDR2 SQIVND (reference sequence). The CDR3 DNA is TGTGCCACCTTTAGCGGGAGTTACAATGAGCAGTTCTTC. It specifies CATFSGSYNEQFF.

This clonotype was observed a handful of times. V and J are TRBV7-8 and TRBJ2-7; D possibly corresponds to TRBD2 (6 bases). Per the germline V gene, CDR1 is SGHVS and CDR2 is FQNEAQ. The CDR3 covers 15 residues. V was cut by 1 base and J by 2 bases, with 12 bases left in between. CDR3 coding DNA: TGTGCCAGCAGCTTAGTCCGGGAGAGGGCCTACGAGCAGTACTTC. It yields the protein CASSLVRERAYEQYF.

The V and J genes are TRBV4-1 and TRBJ2-3, with a tentative D call TRBD2 (7 bases). Germline V CDR1 and CDR2: MGHRA, YSYEKL. The CDR3 consists of 16 residues. V gave up 0 bases and J gave up 2 bases, with 12 bases separating them. The DNA for the CDR3 is TGCGCCAGCAGCCAAGAAGAGGGGGGGTTCACAGATACGCAGTATTTT. This sequence encodes CASSQEEGGFTDTQYF.

This clonotype was recorded at least ten times. The chain is built from TRBV5-5 and TRBJ1-2, with D possibly being TRBD1 (6 bases). This CDR3 contains 15 residues. Trimming stripped 5 bases from V and 0 bases from J, with 14 bases between. The germline CDR1 and CDR2 sequences are SGHKS and YYEKEE (reference sequence). The CDR3 protein is CASRPTGQTNYGYTF. CDR3 bases: TGTGCCAGCAGACCAACCGGACAGACTAACTATGGCTACACCTTC.

This clonotype was seen repeatedly, ten times or more. This CDR3 is CASSLALWRRTISNTGELFF. In nucleotides, the CDR3 is TGTGCCAGCAGCTTAGCGCTATGGCGCAGGACTATCTCGAACACCGGGGAGCTGTTTTTT. The chain uses TRBV7-8 and TRBJ2-2, with D possibly being TRBD2 (6 bases). The CDR3 consists of 20 residues. The germline V and J ends were trimmed by 0 bases and 0 bases, with 20 bases remaining between them. Germline V gene sequence: CDR1 SGHVS, CDR2 FQNEAQ.

This clonotype has ten or more counts. This chain connects TRBV9 to TRBJ2-2; D gene unclear. CDR1 and CDR2 from the germline V gene are SGDLS and YYNGEE. This CDR3 region has 11 residues. Trimming cost V 4 bases and J 4 bases, with 2 bases left between them. DNA of the CDR3: TGTGCCAGCAGCACCACCGGGGAGCTGTTTTTT. Translating it yields CASSTTGELFF.